This T cell receptor beta chain was recovered during a study of T-cell reconstitution after alpha-beta-depleted transplantation in children. Notes on this clonotype: Its specificity is not known.

Preparation of the TCRbeta library was carried out with unique molecular identifiers. Via MiXCR, TCRdb re-called the PCR reads, giving one row per CDR3 protein. The table shows about 830,000 distinct CDR3 sequences, with 15% to 20% occurring only once. V gave up 2 bases and J gave up 6 bases; unmatched junction bases: 2. The germline V gene encodes CDR1 WNHNN and CDR2 SYGVQD (reference sequence). This CDR3 spans 15 amino acids. Study-wide points: The authors attributed T-cell counts and diversity one year after transplant mostly to newly produced T cells. Approximately two months post-transplant, alpha-beta T cells reportedly originated from several hundred expanded graft clones.

The receptor's source is a male patient between 5 and 17 years old who had a stem cell transplant for acute lymphoblastic leukemia, so the T cells may come from the graft donor. The genes are TRBV10-1 and TRBJ2-1; TRBD2 matches 12 bases. The sample in question was PBMCs, mostly from graft donor cells, obtained 360 days after TCRalphabeta/CD19-depleted stem cell transplant. The CDR3 is CASSEASGRVNEQFF. The DNA for the CDR3 is TGCGCCAGCAGTGAGGCTAGCGGGAGGGTCAATGAGCAGTTCTTC.